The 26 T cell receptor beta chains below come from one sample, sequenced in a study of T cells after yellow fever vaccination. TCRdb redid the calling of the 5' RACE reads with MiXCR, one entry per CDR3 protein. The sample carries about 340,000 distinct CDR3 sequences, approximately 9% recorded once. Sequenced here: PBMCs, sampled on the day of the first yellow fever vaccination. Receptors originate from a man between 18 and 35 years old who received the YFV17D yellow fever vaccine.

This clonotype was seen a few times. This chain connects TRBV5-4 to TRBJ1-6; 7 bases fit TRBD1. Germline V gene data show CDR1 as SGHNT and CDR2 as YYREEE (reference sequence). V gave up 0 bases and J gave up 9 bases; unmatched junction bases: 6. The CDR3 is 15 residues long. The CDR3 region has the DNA TGTGCCAGCAGCTTGGGGACAGGAGGCAGTTCACCCCTCCACTTT. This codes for CASSLGTGGSSPLHF.

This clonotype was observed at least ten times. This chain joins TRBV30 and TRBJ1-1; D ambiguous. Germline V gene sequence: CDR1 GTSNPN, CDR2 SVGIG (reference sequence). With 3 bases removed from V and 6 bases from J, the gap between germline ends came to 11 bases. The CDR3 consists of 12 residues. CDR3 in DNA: TGTGCCTGGAGGTCTGTGGGTTCTGAAGCTTTCTTT. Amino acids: CAWRSVGSEAFF.

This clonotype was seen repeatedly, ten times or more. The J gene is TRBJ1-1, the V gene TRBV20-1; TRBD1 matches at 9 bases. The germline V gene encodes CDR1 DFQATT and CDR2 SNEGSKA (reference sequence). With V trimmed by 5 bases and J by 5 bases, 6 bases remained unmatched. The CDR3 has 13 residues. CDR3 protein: CSAGGQGRTEAFF. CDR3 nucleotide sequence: TGCAGTGCTGGAGGACAGGGGAGAACTGAAGCTTTCTTT.

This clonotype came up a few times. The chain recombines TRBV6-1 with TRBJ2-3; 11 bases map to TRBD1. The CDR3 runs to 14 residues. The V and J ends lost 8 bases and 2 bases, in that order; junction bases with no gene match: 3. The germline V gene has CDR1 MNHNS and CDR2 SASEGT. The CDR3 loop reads CASGDRGDTDTQYF. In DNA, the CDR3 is TGTGCCAGCGGGGACAGGGGGGACACAGATACGCAGTATTTT.

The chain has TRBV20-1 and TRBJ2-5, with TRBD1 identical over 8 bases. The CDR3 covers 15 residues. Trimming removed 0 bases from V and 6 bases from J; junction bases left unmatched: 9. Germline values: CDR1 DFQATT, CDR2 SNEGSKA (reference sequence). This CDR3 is CSAREQDRVTKTQYF. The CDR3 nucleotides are TGCAGTGCTAGAGAGCAGGACAGGGTCACAAAGACCCAGTACTTC.

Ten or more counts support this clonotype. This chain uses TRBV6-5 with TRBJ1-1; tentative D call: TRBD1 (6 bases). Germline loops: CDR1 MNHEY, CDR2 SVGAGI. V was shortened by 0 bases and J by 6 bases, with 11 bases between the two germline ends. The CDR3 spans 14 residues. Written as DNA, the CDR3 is TGTGCCAGCAGTTACTCTCAGGGGAAGGCTGAAGCTTTCTTT. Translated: CASSYSQGKAEAFF.

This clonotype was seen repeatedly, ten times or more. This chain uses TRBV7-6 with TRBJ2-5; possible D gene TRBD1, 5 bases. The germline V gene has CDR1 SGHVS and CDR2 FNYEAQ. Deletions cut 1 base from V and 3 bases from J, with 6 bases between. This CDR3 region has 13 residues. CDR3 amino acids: CASSLVDKETQYF. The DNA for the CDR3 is TGTGCCAGCAGCTTAGTGGACAAAGAGACCCAGTACTTC.

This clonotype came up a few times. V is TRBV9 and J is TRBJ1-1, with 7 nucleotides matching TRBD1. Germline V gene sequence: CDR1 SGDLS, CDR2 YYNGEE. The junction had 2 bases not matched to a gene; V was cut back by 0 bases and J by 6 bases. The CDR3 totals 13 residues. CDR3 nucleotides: TGTGCCAGCAGCGTAGGGACAGGCGCTGAAGCTTTCTTT. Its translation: CASSVGTGAEAFF.

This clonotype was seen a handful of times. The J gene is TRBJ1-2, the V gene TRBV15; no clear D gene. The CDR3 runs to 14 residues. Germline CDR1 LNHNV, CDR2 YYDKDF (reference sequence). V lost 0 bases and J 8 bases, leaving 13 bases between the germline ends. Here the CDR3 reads CATSRDTVTLGYTF. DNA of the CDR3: TGTGCCACCAGCAGAGATACAGTGACCCTAGGCTACACCTTC. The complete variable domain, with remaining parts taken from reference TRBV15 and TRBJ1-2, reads DAMVIQNPRYQVTQFGKPVTLSCSQTLNHNVMYWYQQKSSQAPKLLFHYYDKDFNNEADTPDNFQSRRPNTSFCFLDIRSPGLGDTAMYLCATSRDTVTLGYTFGSGTRLTVV.

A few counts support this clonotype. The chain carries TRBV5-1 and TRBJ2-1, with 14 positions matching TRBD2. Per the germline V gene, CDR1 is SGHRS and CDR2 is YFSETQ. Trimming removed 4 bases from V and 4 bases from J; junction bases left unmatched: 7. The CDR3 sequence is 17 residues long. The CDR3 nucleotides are TGCGCCAGCAGCCTGGGGACTAGCGGGGGCCAGTACAATGAGCAGTTCTTC. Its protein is CASSLGTSGGQYNEQFF.

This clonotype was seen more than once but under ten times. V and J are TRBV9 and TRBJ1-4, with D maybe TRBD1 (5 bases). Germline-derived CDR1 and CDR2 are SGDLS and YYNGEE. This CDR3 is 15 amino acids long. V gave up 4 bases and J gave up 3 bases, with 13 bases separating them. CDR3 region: CASSPQGTANEKLFF. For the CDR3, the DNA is TGTGCCAGCAGCCCGCAGGGTACAGCTAATGAAAAACTGTTTTTT.

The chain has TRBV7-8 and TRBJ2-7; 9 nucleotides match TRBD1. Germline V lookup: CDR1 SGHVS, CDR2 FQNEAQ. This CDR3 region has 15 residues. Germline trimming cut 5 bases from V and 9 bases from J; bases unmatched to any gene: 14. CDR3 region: CASSNPGQGFGGQYF. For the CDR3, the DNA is TGTGCCAGCAGCAATCCGGGACAGGGTTTCGGGGGGCAGTACTTC.

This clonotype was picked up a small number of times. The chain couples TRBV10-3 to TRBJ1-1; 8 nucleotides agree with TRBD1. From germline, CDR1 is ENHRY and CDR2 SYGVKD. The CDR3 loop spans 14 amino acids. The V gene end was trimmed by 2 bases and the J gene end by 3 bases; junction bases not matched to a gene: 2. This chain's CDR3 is CAISEGTGYTEAFF. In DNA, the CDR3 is TGTGCCATCAGTGAGGGGACAGGCTACACTGAAGCTTTCTTT.

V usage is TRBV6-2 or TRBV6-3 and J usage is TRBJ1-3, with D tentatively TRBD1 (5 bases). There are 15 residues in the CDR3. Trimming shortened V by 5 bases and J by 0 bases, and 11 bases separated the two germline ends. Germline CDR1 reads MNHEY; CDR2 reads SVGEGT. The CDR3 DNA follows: TGTGCCAGCAGTCTGACAGAGAGCTCTGGAAACACCATATATTTT. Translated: CASSLTESSGNTIYF.

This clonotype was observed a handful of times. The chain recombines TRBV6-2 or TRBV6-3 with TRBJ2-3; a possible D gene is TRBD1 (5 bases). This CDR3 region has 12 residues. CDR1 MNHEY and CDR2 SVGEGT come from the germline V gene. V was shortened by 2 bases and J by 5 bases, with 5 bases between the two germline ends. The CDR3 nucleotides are TGTGCCAGCAGTTACGGACAAGATACGCAGTATTTT. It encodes CASSYGQDTQYF.

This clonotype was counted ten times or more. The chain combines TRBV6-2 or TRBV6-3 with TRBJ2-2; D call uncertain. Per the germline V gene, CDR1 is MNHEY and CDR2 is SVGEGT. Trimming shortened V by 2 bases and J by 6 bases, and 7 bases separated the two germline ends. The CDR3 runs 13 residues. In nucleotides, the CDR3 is TGTGCCAGCAGTTACGGCAGCCCCGGGGAGCTGTTTTTT. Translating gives CASSYGSPGELFF.

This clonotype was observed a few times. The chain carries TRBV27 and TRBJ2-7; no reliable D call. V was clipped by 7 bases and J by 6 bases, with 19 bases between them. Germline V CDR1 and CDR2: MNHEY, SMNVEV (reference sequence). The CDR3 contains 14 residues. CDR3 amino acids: CASKPSPPGSEQYV. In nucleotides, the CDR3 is TGTGCCAGCAAGCCCTCCCCGCCGGGTTCCGAGCAGTACGTC.

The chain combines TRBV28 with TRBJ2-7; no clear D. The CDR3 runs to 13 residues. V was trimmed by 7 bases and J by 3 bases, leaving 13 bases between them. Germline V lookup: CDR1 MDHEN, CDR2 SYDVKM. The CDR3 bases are TGTGCCAGCAAAGAAGGGAATGGCTACGAGCAGTACTTC. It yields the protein CASKEGNGYEQYF. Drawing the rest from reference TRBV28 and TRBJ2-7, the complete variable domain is DVKVTQSSRYLVKRTGEKVFLECVQDMDHENMFWYRQDPGLGLRLIYFSYDVKMKEKGDIPEGYSVSREKKERFSLILESASTNQTSMYLCASKEGNGYEQYFGPGTRLTVT.

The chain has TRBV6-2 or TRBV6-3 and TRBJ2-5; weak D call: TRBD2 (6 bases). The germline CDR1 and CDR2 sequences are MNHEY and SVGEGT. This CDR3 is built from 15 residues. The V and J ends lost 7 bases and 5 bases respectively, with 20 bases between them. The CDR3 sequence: CASTSHEGRRETQYF. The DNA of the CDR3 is TGTGCCAGCACTTCCCACGAGGGGAGGAGGGAGACCCAGTACTTC.

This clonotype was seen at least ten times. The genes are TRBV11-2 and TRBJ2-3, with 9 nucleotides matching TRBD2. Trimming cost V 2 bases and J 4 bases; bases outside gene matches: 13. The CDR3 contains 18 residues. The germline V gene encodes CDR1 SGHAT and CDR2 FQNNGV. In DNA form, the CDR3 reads TGTGCCAGCAGCTTACGTTGGCGGGGGGGCAACGTTGCAGATACGCAGTATTTT. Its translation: CASSLRWRGGNVADTQYF.

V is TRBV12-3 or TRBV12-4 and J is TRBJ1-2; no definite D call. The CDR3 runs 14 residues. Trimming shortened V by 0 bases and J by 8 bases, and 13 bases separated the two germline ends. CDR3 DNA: TGTGCCAGCAGTTTAGCGCAGAGGGCTGGGGGCTACACCTTC. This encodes CASSLAQRAGGYTF.

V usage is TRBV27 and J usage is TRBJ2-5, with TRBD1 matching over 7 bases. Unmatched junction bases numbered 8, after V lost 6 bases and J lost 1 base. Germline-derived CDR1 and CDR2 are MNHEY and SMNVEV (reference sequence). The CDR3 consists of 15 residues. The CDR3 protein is CASSPSYRGQETQYF. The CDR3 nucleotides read TGTGCCAGCAGCCCTAGCTACAGGGGCCAAGAGACCCAGTACTTC.

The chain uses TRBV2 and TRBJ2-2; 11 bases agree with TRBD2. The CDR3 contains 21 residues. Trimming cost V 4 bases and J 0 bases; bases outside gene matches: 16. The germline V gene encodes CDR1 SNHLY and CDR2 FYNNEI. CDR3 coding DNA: TGTGCCAGCAGTGCCTTAAACAGAGATACTAGCGGGGGACCGAACACCGGGGAGCTGTTTTTT. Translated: CASSALNRDTSGGPNTGELFF.

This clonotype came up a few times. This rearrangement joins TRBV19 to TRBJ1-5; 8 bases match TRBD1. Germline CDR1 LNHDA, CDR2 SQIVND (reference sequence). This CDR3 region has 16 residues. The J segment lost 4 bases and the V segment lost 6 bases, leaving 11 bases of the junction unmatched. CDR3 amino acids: CASSRDRGKGNQPQHF. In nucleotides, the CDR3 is TGTGCCAGTAGCCGAGACAGGGGAAAAGGGAATCAGCCCCAGCATTTT.

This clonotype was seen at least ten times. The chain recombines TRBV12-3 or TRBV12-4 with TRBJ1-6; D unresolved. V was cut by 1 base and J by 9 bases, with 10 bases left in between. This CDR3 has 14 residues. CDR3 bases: TGTGCCAGCAGTTTAGTTTCCGGGAGTTCACCCCTCCACTTT. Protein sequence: CASSLVSGSSPLHF.

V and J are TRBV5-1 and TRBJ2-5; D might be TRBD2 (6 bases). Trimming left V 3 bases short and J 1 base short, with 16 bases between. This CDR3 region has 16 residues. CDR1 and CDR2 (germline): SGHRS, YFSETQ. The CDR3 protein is CASSSSRLGGQETQYF. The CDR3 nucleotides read TGCGCCAGCAGCTCGTCACGGCTCGGGGGCCAAGAGACCCAGTACTTC.